A single sample gave rise to the 18 T cell receptor beta chains below, sequenced in a study of blood T cell repertoires in COVID-19. Generated by immunoSEQ multiplex PCR, the TCRdb table keeps only in-frame clones and is missing some. The data show about 310,000 clones, about nine tenths seen once. The specimen was PBMCs or T cells enriched from blood (not recorded which). Receptor source: a woman in her 40s who had recovered from COVID-19.

The rearrangement uses TRBV7-2 and TRBJ2-2, with 7 bases identical to TRBD1. V gave up 4 bases and J gave up 0 bases; unmatched junction bases: 2. The germline V gene encodes CDR1 SGHTA and CDR2 FQGNSA. This CDR3 is built from 15 residues. For the CDR3, the DNA is TGTGCCAGCAGCTCGGGACAGCCGAACACCGGGGAGCTGTTTTTT. Amino acid sequence: CASSSGQPNTGELFF.

The gene calls are TRBV7-3 and TRBJ2-1; D gene ambiguous. This CDR3 is 12 amino acids long. The germline V and J ends were trimmed by 2 bases and 8 bases, with 7 bases remaining between them. The V gene's germline CDR1 is SGHTA and CDR2 FQGTGA. CDR3 in amino acids: CASSLVGYEQFF. CDR3 DNA: TGTGCCAGCAGCTTAGTGGGCTATGAGCAGTTCTTC.

Remarks on this clone: An end of the junction differs from the germline gene, which may be a read error. The V and J genes are TRBV7-7 and TRBJ2-2; possibly TRBD1 for D (6 bases). CDR3 length: 15 residues. Per germline, CDR1 SSHAT and CDR2 FNYEAQ (reference sequence). This CDR3 is CASSTTGLDTGELFF. The CDR3 nucleotides read TGTGCTAGCAGCACAACAGGGTTGGACACCGGGGAGCTGTTTTTT.

The chain has TRBV18 and TRBJ1-2; no clear D. The CDR3 totals 12 residues. Trimming removed 3 bases at V and 8 bases at J, with 10 bases between. CDR1 KGHSH and CDR2 LQKENI come from the germline V gene. CDR3: CASSPDLGGYTF. CDR3 nucleotide sequence: TGTGCCAGCTCACCGGACTTGGGGGGCTACACCTTC.

The chain couples TRBV18 to TRBJ1-3, with no clear D. Germline-derived CDR1 and CDR2 are KGHSH and LQKENI. With 3 bases removed from V and 0 bases from J, the gap between germline ends came to 12 bases. CDR3 length equals 16 residues. The CDR3 is CASSPAMRSSGNTIYF. Written as DNA, the CDR3 is TGTGCCAGCTCACCGGCTATGAGGAGCTCTGGAAACACCATATATTTT.

The chain recombines TRBV5-4 with TRBJ2-2; D unresolved. Trimming removed 4 bases from V and 3 bases from J, with 16 bases in between. The CDR3 runs 16 residues. Germline loops: CDR1 SGHNT, CDR2 YYREEE (reference sequence). Here the CDR3 reads CASSGSLRRYTGELFF. The CDR3 DNA sequence: TGTGCCAGCAGCGGTAGCTTACGGCGGTACACCGGGGAGCTGTTTTTT.

The rearrangement links TRBV30 to TRBJ2-2; the match to TRBD2 covers 9 bases. V trimming: 5 bases; J trimming: 5 bases; junction bases outside the gene matches: 9. The CDR3 runs to 15 residues. The germline CDR1 and CDR2 sequences are GTSNPN and SVGIG (reference sequence). The CDR3 DNA is TGTGCCTGGTCAAGGGGACTAGCTGCAACCGGGGAGCTGTTTTTT. This codes for CAWSRGLAATGELFF.

The DNA for the CDR3 is TGCGCCAGCAGCTTGCAGGGGGCTCCGTCGGGCACTGGAAACACCATATATTTT. Encoded protein: CASSLQGAPSGTGNTIYF. The chain is built from TRBV5-1 and TRBJ1-3; 8 bases match TRBD1. V trimming: 1 base; J trimming: 2 bases; junction bases outside the gene matches: 11. Per the germline V gene, CDR1 is SGHRS and CDR2 is YFSETQ. The CDR3 sequence is 18 residues long. Combining the CDR3 with reference TRBV5-1 and TRBJ1-3 gives the whole variable domain KAGVTQTPRYLIKTRGQQVTLSCSPISGHRSVSWYQQTPGQGLQFLFEYFSETQRNKGNFPGRFSGRQFSNSRSEMNVSTLELGDSALYLCASSLQGAPSGTGNTIYFGEGSWLTVV.

The sample holds a few counts of this clone. The rearrangement links TRBV7-4 to TRBJ2-7, with 10 positions matching TRBD2. The CDR3 has 17 residues. V shed 2 bases and J 4 bases; nucleotides not matched to a gene: 11. Per the germline V gene, CDR1 is SGHVT and CDR2 is SQSDAQ. DNA of the CDR3: TGTGCCAGCAGCTTAAAGGGAGTGGCTAGCGGGAGTTACGAGCAGTACTTC. This translates into CASSLKGVASGSYEQYF.

V gene TRBV2 combines with J gene TRBJ2-1, with 9 bases matching TRBD2. This CDR3 spans 15 amino acids. CDR1 is SNHLY, CDR2 FYNNEI, per germline. The ends lost 2 bases at V and 7 bases at J; junction bases unmatched: 6. The DNA for the CDR3 is TGTGCCAGCAGTGAACAGCTAGCGGGAATAAATGAGCAGTTCTTC. Residues: CASSEQLAGINEQFF. Full variable domain (outside the CDR3, taken from reference TRBV2 and TRBJ2-1): EPEVTQTPSHQVTQMGQEVILRCVPISNHLYFYWYRQILGQKVEFLVSFYNNEISEKSEIFDDQFSVERPDGSNFTLKIRSTKLEDSAMYFCASSEQLAGINEQFFGPGTRLTVL.

This rearrangement joins TRBV5-4 to TRBJ2-7, with D uncertain. Germline V gene lookup returns CDR1 SGHNT and CDR2 YYREEE (reference sequence). Trimming stripped 2 bases from V and 5 bases from J, with 5 bases between. The CDR3 sequence is 11 residues long. The CDR3 sequence is CASSFNNEQYF. Written as DNA, the CDR3 is TGTGCCAGCAGCTTCAACAACGAGCAGTACTTC.

This chain's CDR3 is CASSQVRSFGEQFF. Written as DNA, the CDR3 is TGCGCCAGCAGCCAAGTCCGGTCGTTCGGGGAGCAGTTCTTC. V usage is TRBV4-3 and J usage is TRBJ2-1; D is unresolved. The CDR3 extends over 14 amino acids. Between the trimmed V and J ends, which lost 1 base and 10 bases, there was a span of 14 bases. The germline V gene encodes CDR1 LGHNA and CDR2 YSLEER.

Only one count was recorded for this clone. This chain links TRBV18 with TRBJ1-6; unclear D gene. Germline assignment: CDR1 KGHSH and CDR2 LQKENI. The V and J ends lost 0 bases and 7 bases respectively, with 7 bases between them. This CDR3 spans 14 amino acids. The CDR3 bases are TGTGCCAGCTCACCACCTTCGGTAAATTCACCCCTCCACTTT. It is translated as CASSPPSVNSPLHF.

CDR3 loop: CASSPRTSGDNEQFF. In nucleotides, the CDR3 is TGTGCCAGCTCACCGCGGACTAGCGGAGACAATGAGCAGTTCTTC. V and J are TRBV18 and TRBJ2-1; 10 bases align to TRBD2. There are 15 residues in the CDR3. Germline CDR1 reads KGHSH; CDR2 reads LQKENI. With 3 bases clipped from V and 5 bases from J, the junction kept 4 bases outside the gene matches.

The table lists this clone with a few counts. The V and J genes are TRBV30 and TRBJ2-5, with D possibly matching TRBD1 (6 bases). CDR3 length: 13 residues. Per the germline V gene, CDR1 is GTSNPN and CDR2 is SVGIG (reference sequence). V was trimmed by 0 bases and J by 3 bases, leaving 8 bases between them. The CDR3 reads CAWSVAGEETQYF. CDR3 bases: TGTGCCTGGAGTGTAGCAGGGGAAGAGACCCAGTACTTC.

The chain couples TRBV7-9 to TRBJ1-4; 8 bases fit TRBD1. Trimming took 5 bases from V and 8 from J; bases not matched to a gene: 7. The germline V gene encodes CDR1 SEHNR and CDR2 FQNEAQ (reference sequence). The CDR3 covers 14 residues. In nucleotides, the CDR3 is TGTGCCAGCAGCCCAGGGGGCGCGAGGGAAAAACTGTTTTTT. It specifies CASSPGGAREKLFF.

The chain joins TRBV27 to TRBJ2-1; perhaps TRBD1 as D (6 bases). The V gene's germline CDR1 is MNHEY and CDR2 SMNVEV (reference sequence). This CDR3 contains 14 residues. Trimming pared 5 bases from V and 6 bases from J, leaving 14 bases between. The CDR3 DNA follows: TGTGCCAGCAGTAGGGAAACAGGGCGCAATGAGCAGTTCTTC. Translating it yields CASSRETGRNEQFF.

This CDR3 is CASSQGLGQGNTEAFF. DNA for the CDR3: TGTGCCAGCAGCCAAGGTTTGGGACAGGGGAACACTGAAGCTTTCTTT. The rearrangement links TRBV3-1 (or the pseudogene TRBV3-2) to TRBJ1-1; the match to TRBD1 covers 9 bases. The CDR3 runs 16 residues. The V segment lost 1 base and the J segment 1 base; nucleotides outside the gene matches: 4. Per germline, CDR1 LGHDT and CDR2 YNNKEL (reference sequence).